The 25 T cell receptor beta chains listed next were all sequenced from one sample in a study of cytomegalovirus exposure and HLA in healthy donors. Primers: 60 Vbeta forward and 13 Jbeta reverse. TCRdb keeps only in-frame clones here, not all; method: immunoSEQ multiplex PCR. The specimen's table records 200,000 to 250,000 clones. Specimen: PBMCs. These receptors all come from a woman aged 25-40 years in good health and CMV-seropositive.

In nucleotides, the CDR3 is TGTGCCAGCAGCCTTGAGCGGGATTTGGGTTATGAGCAGTTCTTC. The encoded protein is CASSLERDLGYEQFF. V and J are TRBV9 and TRBJ2-1; 7 nucleotides agree with TRBD2. This CDR3 has 15 amino acids. The V segment lost 4 bases and the J segment 8 bases; nucleotides outside the gene matches: 12. CDR1 SGDLS and CDR2 YYNGEE come from the germline V gene.

V usage is TRBV7-2 and J usage is TRBJ2-2; the match to TRBD2 covers 7 bases. Germline lookup yields CDR1 SGHTA and CDR2 FQGNSA. This CDR3 is built from 16 residues. V shed 3 bases and J 3 bases; nucleotides not matched to a gene: 7. The CDR3 bases are TGTGCCAGCAGCTTGGCCAGACTAGCCGACACCGGGGAGCTGTTTTTT. Its translation is CASSLARLADTGELFF.

CDR3 loop: CASSQSPGQTNQPQHF. CDR3 nucleotide sequence: TGTGCCAGCAGCCAGTCTCCGGGACAAACAAATCAGCCCCAGCATTTT. The chain carries TRBV4-2 and TRBJ1-5, with D maybe TRBD1 (6 bases). The CDR3 contains 16 residues. V dropped 3 bases and J dropped 4 bases, with 16 bases sitting between them. The germline gives CDR1 LGHNA, CDR2 YNFKEQ.

V usage is TRBV19 and J usage is TRBJ2-1; a possible D gene is TRBD1 (5 bases). Trimming removed 1 base from V and 5 bases from J, with 15 bases in between. There are 16 residues in the CDR3. CDR1 and CDR2 (germline): LNHDA, SQIVND (reference sequence). In DNA form, the CDR3 reads TGTGCCAGTAGTATAGGAAGCAGGGCTTTGCACAATGAGCAGTTCTTC. Translating gives CASSIGSRALHNEQFF.

CDR3 region: CASSLQGARLANYGYTF. Here the CDR3 DNA reads TGTGCCAGCAGCTTGCAGGGGGCGAGATTAGCTAACTATGGCTACACCTTC. V gene TRBV5-4 combines with J gene TRBJ1-2, with TRBD1 identical over 8 bases. With V trimmed by 1 base and J by 0 bases, 8 bases remained unmatched. This CDR3 has 17 residues. Germline CDR1 SGHNT, CDR2 YYREEE (reference sequence).

The CDR3 DNA is TGTGCCAGCAGCCGGGAGAGACTAGCCCAGTATTTT. Translation gives CASSRERLAQYF. This chain connects TRBV7-2 to TRBJ2-3, with 7 positions matching TRBD2. The V segment lost 5 bases and the J segment 12 bases; nucleotides outside the gene matches: 8. The CDR3 length is 12 residues. The germline gives CDR1 SGHTA, CDR2 FQGNSA.

The J gene is TRBJ1-4, the V gene TRBV6-5, with D unresolved. Trimming took off 8 bases at V and 4 bases at J, with 17 bases between the two ends. The CDR3 consists of 15 residues. CDR1 and CDR2 (germline): MNHEY, SVGAGI. CDR3 sequence reads: CASAGVSVYNEKLFF. CDR3 sequence (DNA): TGTGCCAGCGCGGGCGTTTCAGTTTATAATGAAAAACTGTTTTTT.

The genes are TRBV7-9 and TRBJ1-4; D might be TRBD1 (5 bases). The germline gives CDR1 SEHNR, CDR2 FQNEAQ (reference sequence). V was cut by 7 bases and J by 4 bases, with 13 bases left in between. The CDR3 covers 14 residues. The CDR3 coding sequence is TGTGCCAGCATCCAGGCAGGGCTTAATGAAAAACTGTTTTTT. Its translation is CASIQAGLNEKLFF. The full variable domain, with the rest looked up from reference TRBV7-9 and TRBJ1-4, is DTGVSQNPRHKITKRGQNVTFRCDPISEHNRLYWYRQTLGQGPEFLTYFQNEAQLEKSRLLSDRFSAERPKGSFSTLEIQRTEQGDSAMYLCASIQAGLNEKLFFGSGTQLSVL.

The chain employs TRBV6-4 and TRBJ2-1, with D tentatively TRBD1 (6 bases). This CDR3 region has 14 residues. Germline-derived CDR1 and CDR2 are MRHNA and SNTAGT. The V gene lost 0 bases and the J gene lost 6 bases, with 9 bases spanning the gap. The DNA for the CDR3 is TGTGCCAGCAGTGACTCCCCAGGGGTCAATGAGCAGTTCTTC. Translating gives CASSDSPGVNEQFF.

V and J are TRBV19 and TRBJ2-7; TRBD1 agrees at 8 bases. Unmatched junction bases numbered 6, after V lost 6 bases and J lost 5 bases. CDR1 and CDR2 (germline): LNHDA, SQIVND (reference sequence). The CDR3 spans 13 residues. The chain's CDR3 is CASRVDRGDEQYF. CDR3 coding DNA: TGTGCCAGTAGGGTAGACAGGGGTGACGAGCAGTACTTC. The variable domain in full, with the rest retrieved from reference TRBV19 and TRBJ2-7, is DGGITQSPKYLFRKEGQNVTLSCEQNLNHDAMYWYRQDPGQGLRLIYYSQIVNDFQKGDIAEGYSVSREKKESFPLTVTSAQKNPTAFYLCASRVDRGDEQYFGPGTRLTVT.

About this clone: Other DNA sequences in this sample translate to the same CDR3. The rearrangement links TRBV5-6 to TRBJ1-2; D gene uncertain. The CDR3 is 13 amino acids. Trimming shortened V by 6 bases and J by 2 bases, and 11 bases separated the two germline ends. Looked up from germline, CDR1 is SGHDT and CDR2 is YYEEEE. The CDR3 reads CASTRGANYGYTF. The DNA of the CDR3 is TGTGCCAGCACCCGGGGAGCAAACTATGGCTACACCTTC.

The rearrangement links TRBV7-2 to TRBJ2-7; TRBD1 matches 8 bases. Germline assignment: CDR1 SGHTA and CDR2 FQGNSA. J was trimmed by 2 bases and V by 5 bases; bases with no gene match: 2. This CDR3 spans 13 amino acids. The CDR3 DNA follows: TGTGCCAGCAGCCCGACAGGGGCCTACGAGCAGTACTTC. Its translation is CASSPTGAYEQYF.

The gene calls are TRBV6-4 and TRBJ1-5; 7 nucleotides line up with TRBD1. V gave up 8 bases and J gave up 2 bases; unmatched junction bases: 3. This CDR3 comprises 13 residues. CDR1 MRHNA and CDR2 SNTAGT come from the germline V gene. The CDR3 sequence: CASRGQGNQPQHF. The CDR3 region has the DNA TGTGCCAGCCGCGGACAGGGCAATCAGCCCCAGCATTTT.

DNA for the CDR3: TGCAGCGTTGGAGGGACTAGCGGGAGGGCCGGTAACAGCGAGCAGTACTTC. Protein: CSVGGTSGRAGNSEQYF. The J gene is TRBJ2-7, the V gene TRBV29-1; TRBD2 matches 16 bases. V was pared by 4 bases and J by 6 bases, with 12 bases of the junction left unmatched. The CDR3 length is 17 residues. The V gene's germline CDR1 is SQVTM and CDR2 ANQGSEA.

The chain combines TRBV7-9 with TRBJ1-5; D gene unclear. There are 15 residues in the CDR3. Trimming removed 5 bases at V and 4 bases at J, with 15 bases between. CDR1 and CDR2 from the germline V gene are SEHNR and FQNEAQ (reference sequence). The CDR3: CASSHDMGGNQPQHF. The CDR3 nucleotides read TGTGCCAGCAGCCATGACATGGGAGGAAATCAGCCCCAGCATTTT.

J is TRBJ1-1 and V is TRBV28; possible D gene TRBD1, 6 bases. This CDR3 has 15 amino acids. Germline V gene lookup returns CDR1 MDHEN and CDR2 SYDVKM. V gave up 5 bases and J gave up 5 bases, with 18 bases separating them. DNA of the CDR3: TGTGCCAGCAGTACCGCCGGGCGTAGGGGGACTGAAGCTTTCTTT. Translated, it gives CASSTAGRRGTEAFF.

The V gene is TRBV29-1, the J gene TRBJ2-1; 8 positions match TRBD2. With V trimmed by 4 bases and J by 4 bases, 3 bases remained unmatched. CDR1 SQVTM and CDR2 ANQGSEA come from the germline V gene. The CDR3 consists of 13 residues. The CDR3 nucleotides are TGCAGCGTTGCAGCGGGAGCATACAATGAGCAGTTCTTC. The encoded protein is CSVAAGAYNEQFF.

The CDR3 loop is CASSPTGNEGYTF. CDR3 bases: TGTGCCAGCTCACCTACAGGGAACGAGGGCTACACCTTC. The chain carries TRBV18 and TRBJ1-2; D possibly corresponds to TRBD1 (6 bases). The germline CDR1 and CDR2 sequences are KGHSH and LQKENI. V lost 3 bases to trimming and J lost 8 bases, with 13 bases between them. This CDR3 contains 13 residues.

The chain has TRBV27 and TRBJ2-3; 14 bases map to TRBD2. The CDR3 loop spans 18 amino acids. V shed 4 bases and J 4 bases; nucleotides not matched to a gene: 10. Germline V gene lookup returns CDR1 MNHEY and CDR2 SMNVEV (reference sequence). CDR3 coding DNA: TGTGCCAGCAGTTCATTGGCCAGACTAGCGGGAGGGGCAGATACGCAGTATTTT. It is translated as CASSSLARLAGGADTQYF.

V gene TRBV5-8 combines with J gene TRBJ2-3; TRBD2 is a possible D gene (5 bases). The germline gives CDR1 SGHTS, CDR2 YDEGEE. The germline V and J ends were trimmed by 1 base and 2 bases, with 11 bases remaining between them. The CDR3 sequence is 15 residues long. CDR3 protein: CASSLSGVVTDTQYF. CDR3 bases: TGTGCCAGCAGCTTGTCCGGGGTAGTCACAGATACGCAGTATTTT.

V usage is TRBV6-5 and J usage is TRBJ1-3; 10 nucleotides line up with TRBD1. Trimming cost V 10 bases and J 0 bases; bases outside gene matches: 6. The CDR3 has 15 residues. CDR1 is MNHEY and CDR2 is SVGAGI in the germline V gene. CDR3 in DNA: TGTGCCACCAGGACAGGGGGGAACTCTGGAAACACCATATATTTT. Amino acid sequence: CATRTGGNSGNTIYF.

The chain uses TRBV7-2 and TRBJ2-7, with TRBD1 matching over 8 bases. Germline CDR1 reads SGHTA; CDR2 reads FQGNSA. The CDR3 covers 16 residues. V shed 5 bases and J 0 bases; nucleotides not matched to a gene: 9. CDR3 residues: CASSPRQGRNSYEQYF. CDR3 sequence (DNA): TGTGCCAGCAGCCCCAGACAGGGGAGGAACTCCTACGAGCAGTACTTC.

The chain employs TRBV18 and TRBJ1-2; maybe TRBD1 (6 bases). The CDR3 covers 14 residues. Trimming removed 3 bases from V and 7 bases from J, with 15 bases in between. Germline CDR1 reads KGHSH; CDR2 reads LQKENI. The chain's CDR3 is CASSPRTEEPGYTF. The DNA of the CDR3 is TGTGCCAGCTCACCCAGGACAGAGGAGCCTGGCTACACCTTC.

The rearrangement links TRBV2 to TRBJ2-7; TRBD2 is a possible D gene (5 bases). Per the germline V gene, CDR1 is SNHLY and CDR2 is FYNNEI. V lost 5 bases and J 7 bases, leaving 15 bases between the germline ends. The CDR3 is 13 residues long. CDR3 sequence reads: CASSFLGVQEQYF. DNA for the CDR3: TGTGCCAGCAGTTTTCTGGGAGTGCAGGAGCAGTACTTC. Full variable domain (rest looked up from reference TRBV2 and TRBJ2-7): EPEVTQTPSHQVTQMGQEVILRCVPISNHLYFYWYRQILGQKVEFLVSFYNNEISEKSEIFDDQFSVERPDGSNFTLKIRSTKLEDSAMYFCASSFLGVQEQYFGPGTRLTVT.

Details on this clone: This specimen includes other DNA sequences encoding the same CDR3. The chain uses TRBV6-5 and TRBJ1-2; 10 bases are a match to TRBD1. The CDR3 has 16 amino acids. Per the germline V gene, CDR1 is MNHEY and CDR2 is SVGAGI. V shed 0 bases, J shed 5 bases, and the junction held 6 bases outside the gene matches. CDR3: CASSYSRTGGGYGYTF. The CDR3 DNA reads as TGTGCCAGCAGTTACTCCAGGACAGGGGGTGGTTATGGCTACACCTTC.